This T cell receptor beta chain originates from a study of identical twins (dated by TCRdb to 2015 to 2016). The study in broad terms: The study deep-sequenced TCR alpha and beta repertoires from monozygotic twins, unrelated adults of various ages and cord blood to test whether fetal clonotypes persist. To rule out contamination, the twin experiments were replicated at different times with different library preparation protocols.

Library construction relied on 5' RACE. TCRdb lists the instrument as Illumina HiSeq 2000. A universal primer binding site was introduced by template switching, and a unique molecular identifier was present in the final cDNA, enabling accurate counting of TCR cDNA molecules. Specific primers in the conserved constant-segment region were used to synthesize first-strand cDNA for TCR alpha and beta chains. To control for contamination, every cDNA library was double barcoded, receiving both a SMART-Mk sample barcode and Illumina barcodes. TruSeq adapter sequences, together with Illumina sample barcodes, were added in two successive PCR steps. The TCR alpha and beta cDNA libraries were sequenced on the Illumina HiSeq platform using custom primers. As for how the authors treated the data: Raw reads were processed with MiGEC to extract unique molecular identifiers, and MiXCR was used to determine CDR3 positions. Recombination models were inferred per individual with the repgenHMM and IGoR tools using an EM algorithm. Shared clonotype analysis was performed with the tcR package in R, normalizing sharing by the product of cloneset sizes. To study raw recombination free of thymic and clonal selection effects, out-of-frame nonproductive sequences were analyzed. TCRdb handled the public reads itself, with Q25 trimming in fastp and clone calling in MiXCR, and kept productive beta chains. One record per CDR3 amino acid sequence lists the most common genes and DNA. The V and J calls here are based on TCRdb, not the publication. For this sample the table gives fewer than 250,000 distinct CDR3 sequences, of which 7.5% were detected only once. Less than 6.5% of the sample is held by the ten biggest clonotypes.

This clonotype occurred a few times. Its antigen has not been determined. Base qualities are missing; no much larger clone stands one base away. All donors were healthy Caucasians. The twin cohort comprised three pairs of female monozygotic twins, all aged roughly 18 to 30 years. CD4+ and CD8+ T cell populations were isolated with positive isolation kits from Invitrogen. The junction shows trimming of 1 base on V and 4 bases on J, plus 12 bases between the germline ends. The CDR3 spans 15 residues, from the cysteine through the phenylalanine. Only the CDR3 DNA stays, 45 bases, in frame from base 1. The germline V gene (reference sequence) yields SEHNR for CDR1 and FQNEAQ for CDR2. The investigation overall reported the following: Recombination models systematically underestimated out-of-frame TCR alpha sharing in monozygotic twins but agreed with sharing between unrelated individuals. Excess twin sharing in beta out-of-frame sequences was weaker because fewer shared sequences lowered the signal-to-noise ratio. Zero-insertion analyses could be partly confounded by invariant T cells such as MAIT and iNKT, though diverse VJ usage argued against such confounding for most clonotypes. Because the same donors could not be followed over many years, the conclusions depended on cross-sectional statistical analysis. Compared with coincidental sharing between unrelated individuals, out-of-frame TCR alpha sequences shared between twins had an excess of sequences with low generation probability. Abundant cord blood beta clonotypes carried fewer insertions; young adult naive repertoires showed a weaker similar trend, while memory repertoires showed none.

These data were also reused for a study on yellow fever vaccine responses in identical twins. Reported in the second study: The T cell response to vaccination in identical twins was reported by the authors to appear partly convergent and partly personalized. In the study, vaccine-responding T cell clones were precisely tracked in identical twins.

Material: CD8+ T cells sorted from blood. Recombination connected TRBV7-9 to TRBJ2-3, with the D gene too uncertain to name. This clonotype originated in a woman aged 18-29 years in good health. The CDR3 region reads CASSLGWAEADTQYF. The DNA reads TGTGCCAGCAGCTTAGGCTGGGCCGAGGCAGATACGCAGTATTTT.